This T cell receptor beta chain was sequenced for a study of blood T cell repertoires in COVID-19. For the study at large: Acute-phase and convalescent COVID-19 samples originated in the United States, Italy and Spain. Nucleic acid was either cDNA or gDNA, and it came from T cells, B-cell-depleted T cells, or PBMCs.

As processed by the authors: Estimates of nucleated cell counts were drawn from the amplification of reference gene primers. The table came from immunoSEQ multiplex PCR; TCRdb's copy has only in-frame clones and leaves some out. V and J calls plus clone size are reproduced from that table; the DNA served to infer D and trimming. The sample lists 330,000 or so clones, about nine tenths occurring once. This CDR3 has 15 amino acids. CDR1 is MDHEN, CDR2 SYDVKM, per germline. V lost 2 bases to trimming and J lost 0 bases, with 8 bases between them. This clone was counted between two and nine times. Recruited during active infection, patients (from Seattle) were subsequently followed longitudinally.

The chain uses TRBV28 and TRBJ1-5; D not resolved. The sample comprised peripheral blood. This receptor was taken from a man aged 30-40 years with COVID-19, enrolled during active disease. The CDR3 sequence: CASSLGSYSNQPQHF. The CDR3 nucleotides are TGTGCCAGCAGTTTAGGGAGTTATAGCAATCAGCCCCAGCATTTT.